Listed here are 32 T cell receptor beta chains from one sample, sequenced in a study of CD8+ T cells in alopecia areata. RNA extraction and reverse transcription yielded cDNA as sequencing template. Here immunoSEQ multiplex PCR was the method, and the copy in TCRdb shows in-frame clones only, minus some. The sample contains 200,000 to 250,000 clones, less than 45% of which appear only once. Treatment of the sample: oral pan-JAK inhibitor, 5-10 mg twice daily. Sequences were derived from CD4+ T cells sorted from blood, sampled around week 30, from a patient treated with tofacitinib. The receptors derive from a human donor with alopecia areata.

V usage is TRBV30 and J usage is TRBJ1-5, with unresolved D. The germline V gene has CDR1 GTSNPN and CDR2 SVGIG (reference sequence). The CDR3 consists of 13 residues. V lost 2 bases and J lost 3, with 8 bases in between. The CDR3: CAWSSGVNQPQHF. CDR3 in DNA: TGTGCCTGGAGTTCCGGGGTCAATCAGCCCCAGCATTTT.

V is TRBV5-1 and J is TRBJ1-2, with D perhaps TRBD1 (6 bases). The CDR3 sequence is 18 residues long. The V and J ends lost 7 bases and 0 bases respectively, with 25 bases between them. Germline V gene lookup returns CDR1 SGHRS and CDR2 YFSETQ. The CDR3 DNA follows: TGCGCCAGCGGAAAACCATCGTACGACAGGCCTCCTAACTATGGCTACACCTTC. Translation gives CASGKPSYDRPPNYGYTF.

This clone was observed at least ten times. This chain's CDR3 is CASSPYLGEQYF. DNA of the CDR3: TGTGCCAGCAGCCCCTACCTTGGCGAGCAGTACTTC. J is TRBJ2-7 and V is TRBV7-2; D is unresolved. This CDR3 contains 12 residues. The germline V and J ends were trimmed by 5 bases and 6 bases, with 11 bases remaining between them. The V gene's germline CDR1 is SGHTA and CDR2 FQGNSA.

The chain recombines TRBV10-3 with TRBJ2-2; 9 bases align to TRBD2. Per germline, CDR1 ENHRY and CDR2 SYGVKD. This CDR3 has 17 residues. The V and J ends lost 7 bases and 2 bases, in that order; junction bases with no gene match: 11. For the CDR3, the DNA is TGTGCCATCAAAGTGGGTAGCGGGGGCCCTAACACCGGGGAGCTGTTTTTT. As protein: CAIKVGSGGPNTGELFF.

Only a few counts were recorded for this clone. The gene calls are TRBV29-1 and TRBJ1-1; D is unresolved. The V end lost 7 bases, the J end lost 2 bases, and 8 bases lay between the germline ends. Germline loops: CDR1 SQVTM, CDR2 ANQGSEA. The CDR3 is 11 residues long. CDR3 residues: CSALGNTEAFF. DNA of the CDR3: TGCAGCGCCCTGGGAAACACTGAAGCTTTCTTT.

The V call is TRBV30, the J call TRBJ1-2, with no clear D. V shed 2 bases and J shed 2 bases, with 12 bases lying between them. There are 14 residues in the CDR3. Germline lookup yields CDR1 GTSNPN and CDR2 SVGIG (reference sequence). The CDR3 coding sequence is TGTGCCTGGAGTTCGCGGATGGCCAACTATGGCTACACCTTC. As protein: CAWSSRMANYGYTF.

This clone was picked up a small number of times. V usage is TRBV15 and J usage is TRBJ1-6; D is possibly TRBD1 (5 bases). Trimming pared 5 bases from V and 7 bases from J, leaving 12 bases between. CDR1 and CDR2 (germline): LNHNV, YYDKDF (reference sequence). The CDR3 has 14 residues. The DNA for the CDR3 is TGTGCCACCAGCCGGGGACTTGGAAATTCACCCCTCCACTTT. Amino acid sequence: CATSRGLGNSPLHF.

J is TRBJ1-5 and V is TRBV5-1, with 9 nucleotides matching TRBD1. The germline CDR1 and CDR2 sequences are SGHRS and YFSETQ. V shed 0 bases and J 6 bases; nucleotides not matched to a gene: 4. The CDR3 has 15 amino acids. The CDR3 DNA is TGCGCCAGCAGCTTGGGAACAGGGGGCACTCAGCCCCAGCATTTT. It specifies CASSLGTGGTQPQHF.

This sequence joins TRBV5-6 and TRBJ1-1; D possibly corresponds to TRBD1 (6 bases). Deletions cut 2 bases from V and 4 bases from J, with 12 bases between. CDR3 length: 14 amino acids. Germline V gene sequence: CDR1 SGHDT, CDR2 YYEEEE. In DNA, the CDR3 is TGTGCCAGCAGCTTCACAGGGCCGGGCACTGAAGCTTTCTTT. This sequence encodes CASSFTGPGTEAFF. Complete variable domain (other parts from reference TRBV5-6 and TRBJ1-1): DAGVTQSPTHLIKTRGQQVTLRCSPKSGHDTVSWYQQALGQGPQFIFQYYEEEERQRGNFPDRFSGHQFPNYSSELNVNALLLGDSALYLCASSFTGPGTEAFFGQGTRLTVV.

This rearrangement joins TRBV14 to TRBJ1-2, with D possibly being TRBD1 (6 bases). This CDR3 has 13 residues. Germline V CDR1 and CDR2: SGHDN, FVKESK. V lost 0 bases and J lost 7, with 9 bases in between. The DNA for the CDR3 is TGTGCCAGCAGCCAAGACCCCAGGGGTGGCTACACCTTC. This encodes CASSQDPRGGYTF.

This clone was counted only a few times. The genes are TRBV30 and TRBJ1-6; a weak D match, TRBD1 (5 bases). The V gene's germline CDR1 is GTSNPN and CDR2 SVGIG (reference sequence). V was trimmed by 5 bases and J by 7 bases, leaving 15 bases between them. This CDR3 is 14 amino acids long. The CDR3 nucleotides read TGTGCCTGGGAGCAGGGACTGCAGAATTCACCCCTCCACTTT. Amino acid sequence: CAWEQGLQNSPLHF. The variable domain in full, completed from reference TRBV30 and TRBJ1-6, reads SQTIHQWPATLVQPVGSPLSLECTVEGTSNPNLYWYRQAAGRGLQLLFYSVGIGQISSEVPQNLSASRPQDRQFILSSKKLLLSDSGFYLCAWEQGLQNSPLHFGNGTRLTVT.

This clone was seen a handful of times. The chain uses TRBV5-6 and TRBJ1-2; TRBD1 matches 12 bases. The ends lost 2 bases at V and 7 bases at J; junction bases unmatched: 18. The CDR3 length is 19 residues. CDR1 is SGHDT and CDR2 is YYEEEE in the germline V gene. The CDR3 DNA sequence: TGTGCCAGCAGCTTTCGACCCGGGACAGGGGGCAATGCTGCGTTTGGCTACACCTTC. Translating gives CASSFRPGTGGNAAFGYTF. Drawing the rest from reference TRBV5-6 and TRBJ1-2, the complete variable domain is DAGVTQSPTHLIKTRGQQVTLRCSPKSGHDTVSWYQQALGQGPQFIFQYYEEEERQRGNFPDRFSGHQFPNYSSELNVNALLLGDSALYLCASSFRPGTGGNAAFGYTFGSGTRLTVV.

The sample holds a few counts of this clone. The chain uses TRBV18 and TRBJ1-1; 7 nucleotides match TRBD1. V lost 8 bases to trimming and J lost 3 bases; unmatched junction nucleotides: 6. The length of the CDR3 is 13 residues. Germline CDR1 and CDR2: KGHSH and LQKENI. This CDR3 reads CASNRGGDTEAFF. The CDR3 nucleotides are TGTGCCAGCAACAGGGGTGGGGACACTGAAGCTTTCTTT.

The rearrangement links TRBV6-1 to TRBJ1-5; TRBD1 is a possible D gene (6 bases). V lost 5 bases and J lost 2, with 10 bases in between. CDR3 length equals 14 residues. Germline loops: CDR1 MNHNS, CDR2 SASEGT. The CDR3 DNA sequence: TGTGCCAGCAGTTTCAGGGGTGGCAATCAGCCCCAGCATTTT. Translation gives CASSFRGGNQPQHF.

This clone was counted between two and nine times. The chain employs TRBV11-2 and TRBJ1-1; D is unclear. The CDR3 length is 14 residues. V lost 2 bases and J lost 3, with 10 bases in between. Germline CDR1 SGHAT, CDR2 FQNNGV. The CDR3 DNA sequence: TGTGCCAGCAGCTTAAGGGTCCGCGACACTGAAGCTTTCTTT. Translated: CASSLRVRDTEAFF.

In its sample, this clone was seen a few times. The rearrangement joins TRBV7-9 to TRBJ2-5; D is ambiguous. Germline CDR1 is SEHNR and CDR2 is FQNEAQ (reference sequence). This CDR3 comprises 15 residues. V lost 1 base, J lost 5 bases, and 14 bases lay in between. In DNA form, the CDR3 reads TGTGCCAGCAGCTTAGGTCTACCCCCTGCCGAGACCCAGTACTTC. Amino acids: CASSLGLPPAETQYF.

The rearrangement joins TRBV30 to TRBJ1-1; perhaps TRBD1 as D (5 bases). CDR1 GTSNPN and CDR2 SVGIG come from the germline V gene (reference sequence). The CDR3 is 14 residues long. The V and J ends lost 0 bases and 5 bases respectively, with 13 bases between them. The CDR3 nucleotides are TGTGCCTGGAGTGTACGGGGGATAGGGACTGAAGCTTTCTTT. It encodes CAWSVRGIGTEAFF.

CDR3 bases: TGTGCCTGTGAGGGGGGCACTGAAGCTTTCTTT. Translation: CACEGGTEAFF. V and J are TRBV30 and TRBJ1-1, with D possibly being TRBD1 (6 bases). Trimming cost V 6 bases and J 4 bases, with 9 bases left between them. The CDR3 extends over 11 amino acids. Germline V gene data show CDR1 as GTSNPN and CDR2 as SVGIG (reference sequence). The whole variable domain, remainder taken from reference TRBV30 and TRBJ1-1, is SQTIHQWPATLVQPVGSPLSLECTVEGTSNPNLYWYRQAAGRGLQLLFYSVGIGQISSEVPQNLSASRPQDRQFILSSKKLLLSDSGFYLCACEGGTEAFFGQGTRLTVV.

This chain uses TRBV7-9 with TRBJ2-1; a possible D gene is TRBD1 (7 bases). The CDR3 is 14 amino acids. CDR1 SEHNR and CDR2 FQNEAQ come from the germline V gene (reference sequence). With 4 bases removed from V and 7 bases from J, the gap between germline ends came to 14 bases. CDR3 sequence (DNA): TGTGCCAGCAGCTCAGGGGGGCGCGGAAATGAGCAGTTCTTC. Translating gives CASSSGGRGNEQFF.

The chain recombines TRBV13 with TRBJ2-2; D may be TRBD2 (5 bases). CDR3 length equals 17 residues. Germline assignment: CDR1 PRHDT and CDR2 FYEKMQ (reference sequence). Between the trimmed V and J ends, which lost 4 bases and 2 bases, there was a span of 17 bases. In DNA, the CDR3 is TGTGCCAGCAGCTCCAGACTGGGCGGGTCAAACACCGGGGAGCTGTTTTTT. This sequence encodes CASSSRLGGSNTGELFF.

CDR3 nucleotide sequence: TGCGCCAGCAGCTTGTTCGGGACTAGCGATTACAATGAGCAGTTCTTC. Amino acids: CASSLFGTSDYNEQFF. The chain is built from TRBV5-1 and TRBJ2-1; 10 bases are shared with TRBD2. The V gene's germline CDR1 is SGHRS and CDR2 YFSETQ. After removal of 1 base from V and 4 bases from J, the junction contained 5 bases not matched to a gene. The CDR3 totals 16 residues.

The chain is built from TRBV5-1 and TRBJ1-3; tentatively, D is TRBD1 (5 bases). The CDR3 has 14 residues. V lost 0 bases, J lost 4 bases, and 8 bases lay in between. The germline CDR1 and CDR2 sequences are SGHRS and YFSETQ. The CDR3: CASSLAGIGNTIYF. CDR3 coding DNA: TGCGCCAGCAGCTTGGCAGGGATCGGAAACACCATATATTTT.

The chain links TRBV28 to TRBJ2-2, with a tentative D call TRBD1 (7 bases). This CDR3 contains 16 residues. Trimming shortened V by 6 bases and J by 2 bases, and 16 bases separated the two germline ends. Germline V gene sequence: CDR1 MDHEN, CDR2 SYDVKM. The CDR3 nucleotides read TGTGCCAGCAGATCCCAGGGGGGCGGAAACACCGGGGAGCTGTTTTTT. It encodes CASRSQGGGNTGELFF.

The table lists this clone with a few counts. V gene TRBV29-1 combines with J gene TRBJ2-1; 9 bases are a match to TRBD1. V was clipped by 3 bases and J by 6 bases; unmatched bases: 6. The CDR3 has 14 amino acids. The V gene's germline CDR1 is SQVTM and CDR2 ANQGSEA. CDR3 DNA sequence: TGCAGCGTTGACACAGGGGGCGCAAGCAATGAGCAGTTCTTC. Translation: CSVDTGGASNEQFF.

This chain links TRBV19 with TRBJ1-2; D is unresolved. The CDR3 consists of 15 residues. V was trimmed by 7 bases and J by 4 bases, leaving 19 bases between them. The V gene's germline CDR1 is LNHDA and CDR2 SQIVND (reference sequence). The CDR3 DNA sequence: TGTGCCAGTACCCCGACGGCCACGGCTCTCTATGGCTACACCTTC. Translating it yields CASTPTATALYGYTF.

The chain uses TRBV30 and TRBJ1-3; the D gene is possibly TRBD1 (5 bases). CDR1 GTSNPN and CDR2 SVGIG come from the germline V gene (reference sequence). The CDR3 has 15 amino acids. The CDR3: CAQRPRADAGNTIYF. DNA of the CDR3: TGTGCTCAGCGTCCCAGGGCGGATGCTGGAAACACCATATATTTT.

J is TRBJ2-7 and V is TRBV6-1; D gene unclear. The CDR3 loop spans 14 amino acids. Germline CDR1 MNHNS, CDR2 SASEGT. V was cut by 4 bases and J by 4 bases, with 14 bases left in between. CDR3 DNA: TGTGCCAGCAGTGGTGGACGGATACTATACGAGCAGTACTTC. This gives the protein CASSGGRILYEQYF.

This clone came up a few times. This rearrangement joins TRBV6-1 to TRBJ1-4; D gene unclear. V lost 1 base, J lost 12 bases, and 9 bases lay in between. The CDR3 is made up of 12 amino acids. Germline V gene lookup returns CDR1 MNHNS and CDR2 SASEGT. The CDR3 DNA sequence: TGTGCCAGCAGTGAAGGGGCGAGGCAACTGTTTTTT. This codes for CASSEGARQLFF.

This clone has just a few counts. The chain recombines TRBV23-1 with TRBJ1-4; TRBD1 agrees at 7 bases. TRBV23-1 is reported as an ORF; its role is uncertain. J was trimmed by 8 bases and V by 4 bases; bases with no gene match: 10. The CDR3 loop spans 15 amino acids. The chain's CDR3 is CASSRQGPLYEKLFF. CDR3 in DNA: TGCGCCAGCAGTCGACAGGGACCTCTATACGAAAAACTGTTTTTT.

The gene calls are TRBV30 and TRBJ1-5; perhaps TRBD1 as D (5 bases). The V end was cut by 3 bases, the J end by 9 bases, with 15 bases between. CDR1 and CDR2 (germline): GTSNPN, SVGIG (reference sequence). This CDR3 is built from 13 residues. CDR3 in amino acids: CAWSETVGPPQHF. CDR3 nucleotides: TGTGCCTGGAGCGAAACAGTGGGGCCGCCCCAGCATTTT.

A note on this clone: At the DNA level, this CDR3 is encoded by other sequences in the same sample as well. This chain joins TRBV29-1 and TRBJ2-3; D unclear. The CDR3 spans 12 residues. Germline V gene lookup returns CDR1 SQVTM and CDR2 ANQGSEA. Trimming stripped 3 bases from V and 4 bases from J, with 8 bases between. CDR3 loop: CSVEAPADTQYF. CDR3 DNA sequence: TGCAGCGTTGAGGCTCCCGCAGATACGCAGTATTTT.

The chain recombines TRBV7-3 with TRBJ1-5; no firm D call. Per germline, CDR1 SGHTA and CDR2 FQGTGA. The V and J ends lost 4 bases and 4 bases respectively, with 8 bases between them. The CDR3 extends over 13 amino acids. DNA of the CDR3: TGTGCCAGCAGCTACGGCGGGAATCAGCCCCAGCATTTT. It encodes CASSYGGNQPQHF.